These 10 T cell receptor beta chains share one sample of origin, sequenced in a study of cytomegalovirus exposure and HLA in healthy donors. Data came from immunoSEQ multiplex PCR; TCRdb stores just in-frame clones and leaves some out. The profile shows 71,000 or so clones, 94% of them singletons. Sequencing was carried out using PBMCs. The receptors stem from a woman aged 18 to 35 in good health and CMV-seronegative.

The chain carries TRBV4-2 and TRBJ2-5, with 9 positions matching TRBD2. Unmatched junction bases numbered 13, after V lost 4 bases and J lost 1 base. The CDR3 is made up of 18 amino acids. Germline V gene lookup returns CDR1 LGHNA and CDR2 YNFKEQ. CDR3 loop: CASSPRASGAHFQETQYF. CDR3 DNA sequence: TGTGCCAGCAGCCCCCGGGCTAGCGGGGCCCACTTCCAAGAGACCCAGTACTTC.

This chain links TRBV5-1 with TRBJ2-3, with TRBD2 matching 11 bases. The CDR3 length is 16 residues. The germline V gene encodes CDR1 SGHRS and CDR2 YFSETQ. The V gene end was trimmed by 4 bases and the J gene end by 2 bases; junction bases not matched to a gene: 6. The CDR3: CASSGGTSGLTDTQYF. In DNA form, the CDR3 reads TGCGCCAGCAGCGGTGGGACTAGCGGACTCACAGATACGCAGTATTTT.

As to this clone: Other DNA sequences in the sample encode the same CDR3. This chain uses TRBV9 with TRBJ2-7, with 10 positions matching TRBD2. Germline assignment: CDR1 SGDLS and CDR2 YYNGEE. The V and J ends lost 0 bases and 2 bases, in that order; junction bases with no gene match: 2. CDR3 length: 15 amino acids. For the CDR3, the DNA is TGTGCCAGCAGCGTAGGAACTAGCGGGACCTACGAGCAGTACTTC. Protein product: CASSVGTSGTYEQYF.

V gene TRBV9 combines with J gene TRBJ1-3, with a weak D call TRBD1 (6 bases). The CDR3 has 16 residues. Germline CDR1 is SGDLS and CDR2 is YYNGEE. Trimming pared 4 bases from V and 0 bases from J, leaving 14 bases between. The CDR3 loop reads CASSPNRAISGNTIYF. CDR3 coding DNA: TGTGCCAGCAGCCCTAACAGGGCCATCTCTGGAAACACCATATATTTT.

Here the CDR3 reads CASSLDKYSYEQYF. The CDR3 nucleotides read TGTGCCAGCAGTTTAGACAAGTATTCCTACGAGCAGTACTTC. The chain has TRBV28 and TRBJ2-7, with D unclear. Germline V CDR1 and CDR2: MDHEN, SYDVKM. V dropped 2 bases and J dropped 1 base, with 9 bases sitting between them. The CDR3 totals 14 residues.

The chain combines TRBV5-1 with TRBJ1-3; D is possibly TRBD1 (6 bases). The CDR3 is 14 residues long. Trimming removed 1 base at V and 2 bases at J, with 7 bases between. Germline V gene data show CDR1 as SGHRS and CDR2 as YFSETQ. The CDR3 loop is CASSLTGTGNTIYF. The CDR3 DNA sequence: TGCGCCAGCAGCTTGACAGGGACTGGAAACACCATATATTTT.

This clone was detected once. The chain recombines TRBV30 with TRBJ2-2; TRBD2 might be the D (6 bases). V was pared by 4 bases and J by 1 base, with 13 bases between. From germline, CDR1 is GTSNPN and CDR2 SVGIG (reference sequence). CDR3 length: 15 residues. The CDR3 spells CAWNLGGGNTGELFF. DNA for the CDR3: TGTGCCTGGAATCTCGGGGGAGGGAACACCGGGGAGCTGTTTTTT.

The V call is TRBV7-2, the J call TRBJ2-3; D perhaps matches TRBD2 (6 bases). Trimming stripped 1 base from V and 0 bases from J, with 8 bases between. Looked up from germline, CDR1 is SGHTA and CDR2 is FQGNSA. The CDR3 covers 15 residues. The CDR3 DNA reads TGTGCCAGCAGCTTAGGCGGGGTGAGCACAGATACGCAGTATTTT. Residues: CASSLGGVSTDTQYF.

The V gene is TRBV19, the J gene TRBJ1-4, with D tentatively TRBD1 (6 bases). V lost 6 bases, J lost 5 bases, and 16 bases lay in between. Germline CDR1 reads LNHDA; CDR2 reads SQIVND (reference sequence). The CDR3 has 15 residues. The CDR3 protein is CASSGGGRWNEKLFF. The CDR3 DNA sequence: TGTGCCAGTAGCGGCGGGGGGCGGTGGAATGAAAAACTGTTTTTT.

The chain joins TRBV6-6 to TRBJ1-1; D gene ambiguous. Germline-derived CDR1 and CDR2 are MNHNY and SVGAGI (reference sequence). V shed 6 bases and J shed 6 bases, with 17 bases lying between them. The CDR3 runs to 14 residues. The CDR3 here is CASSSPVGGSEAFF. CDR3 coding DNA: TGTGCCAGCAGCTCCCCCGTGGGAGGATCTGAAGCTTTCTTT.